A single sample gave rise to the 5 T cell receptor beta chains below, sequenced in a study of blood T cell repertoires in COVID-19. TCRdb keeps only in-frame clones here, not all; method: immunoSEQ multiplex PCR. The repertoire has 250,000 to 350,000 clones, approximately 90% of them found once; the top ten carry 2.5% to 3%. Sequences were obtained from peripheral blood. The receptors here all came from a woman under 40 with active or convalescent COVID-19.

The V call is TRBV3-1 (or the pseudogene TRBV3-2), the J call TRBJ2-3; D is undetermined. The germline CDR1 and CDR2 sequences are LGHDT and YNNKEL (reference sequence). The CDR3 covers 15 residues. V was clipped by 4 bases and J by 1 base, with 12 bases between them. For the CDR3, the DNA is TGTGCCAGCAGCCCCGGAGCAGCCCGCACAGATACGCAGTATTTT. Translated, it gives CASSPGAARTDTQYF.

The chain is built from TRBV28 and TRBJ1-6; D might be TRBD1 (6 bases). In germline, CDR1 is MDHEN, CDR2 SYDVKM. V lost 5 bases to trimming and J lost 6 bases, with 17 bases between them. This CDR3 contains 16 residues. The CDR3 nucleotides are TGTGCCAGCAGTCCCGGGGGGGCCCGGGGTAATTCACCCCTCCACTTT. Translated: CASSPGGARGNSPLHF. Based on the CDR3 plus reference TRBV28 and TRBJ1-6, the full variable domain is DVKVTQSSRYLVKRTGEKVFLECVQDMDHENMFWYRQDPGLGLRLIYFSYDVKMKEKGDIPEGYSVSREKKERFSLILESASTNQTSMYLCASSPGGARGNSPLHFGNGTRLTVT.

The CDR3 coding sequence is TGCGCCAGCAGCTTTAGCGGGGGGGCCTTAGATACGCAGTATTTT. This translates into CASSFSGGALDTQYF. This chain connects TRBV5-1 to TRBJ2-3; TRBD2 matches at 11 bases. Germline V gene lookup returns CDR1 SGHRS and CDR2 YFSETQ. Trimming removed 2 bases from V and 5 bases from J; junction bases left unmatched: 4. The CDR3 has 15 amino acids.

The gene calls are TRBV5-1 and TRBJ1-1, with no clear D. Trimming took off 3 bases at V and 0 bases at J, with 15 bases between the two ends. CDR3 size: 16 residues. In germline, CDR1 is SGHRS, CDR2 YFSETQ. The DNA for the CDR3 is TGCGCCAGCAGCTGGGGTGCGGGCAATGTGAACACTGAAGCTTTCTTT. Translating it yields CASSWGAGNVNTEAFF.

Of note for this clone: Distinct nucleotide sequences in the sample also encode this CDR3. The chain combines TRBV7-2 with TRBJ2-7; D gene ambiguous. Germline CDR1 and CDR2: SGHTA and FQGNSA. This CDR3 is built from 12 residues. V lost 5 bases and J lost 1, with 6 bases in between. This CDR3 is CASSPGSYEQYF. The DNA for the CDR3 is TGTGCCAGCAGCCCCGGGTCCTACGAGCAGTACTTC.